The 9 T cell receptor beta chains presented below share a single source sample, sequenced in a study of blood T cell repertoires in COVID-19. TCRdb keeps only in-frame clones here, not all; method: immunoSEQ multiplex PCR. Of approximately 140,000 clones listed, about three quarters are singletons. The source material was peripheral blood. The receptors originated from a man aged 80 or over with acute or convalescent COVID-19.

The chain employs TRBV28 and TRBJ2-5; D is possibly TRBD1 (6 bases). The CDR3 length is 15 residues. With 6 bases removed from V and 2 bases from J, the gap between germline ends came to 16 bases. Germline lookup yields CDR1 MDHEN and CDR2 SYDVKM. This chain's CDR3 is CASSDAGVKQETQYF. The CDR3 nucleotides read TGTGCCAGCAGCGACGCAGGGGTGAAACAAGAGACCCAGTACTTC.

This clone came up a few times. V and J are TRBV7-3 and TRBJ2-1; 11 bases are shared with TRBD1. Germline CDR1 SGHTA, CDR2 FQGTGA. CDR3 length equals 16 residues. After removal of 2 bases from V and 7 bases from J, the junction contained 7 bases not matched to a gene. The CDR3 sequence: CASSLSAGTGGNEQFF. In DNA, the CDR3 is TGTGCCAGCAGCTTATCGGCCGGGACAGGGGGGAATGAGCAGTTCTTC.

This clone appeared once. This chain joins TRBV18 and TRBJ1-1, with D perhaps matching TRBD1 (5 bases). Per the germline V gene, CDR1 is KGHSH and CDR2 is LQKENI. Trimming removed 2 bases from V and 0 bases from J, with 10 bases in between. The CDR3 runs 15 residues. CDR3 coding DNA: TGTGCCAGCTCACCAGACAGATATATGAACACTGAAGCTTTCTTT. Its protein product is CASSPDRYMNTEAFF.

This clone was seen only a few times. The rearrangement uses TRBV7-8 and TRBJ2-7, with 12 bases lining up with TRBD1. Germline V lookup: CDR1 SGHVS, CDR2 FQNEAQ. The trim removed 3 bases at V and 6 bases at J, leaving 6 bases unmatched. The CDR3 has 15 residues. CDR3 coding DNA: TGTGCCAGCAGCTTTGGGACAGGGGGCTCAGCCGAGCAGTACTTC. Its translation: CASSFGTGGSAEQYF.

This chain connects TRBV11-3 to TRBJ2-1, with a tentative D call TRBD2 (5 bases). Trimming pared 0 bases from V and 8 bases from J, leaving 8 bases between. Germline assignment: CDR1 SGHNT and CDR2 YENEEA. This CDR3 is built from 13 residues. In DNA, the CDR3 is TGTGCCAGCAGCTTAGAGGGAGTAGATGAGCAGTTCTTC. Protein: CASSLEGVDEQFF.

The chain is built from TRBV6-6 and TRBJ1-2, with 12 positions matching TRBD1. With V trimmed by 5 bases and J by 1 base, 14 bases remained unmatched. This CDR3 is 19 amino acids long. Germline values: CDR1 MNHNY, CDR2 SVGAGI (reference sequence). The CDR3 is CASSPYLGGQGALNYGYTF. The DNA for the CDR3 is TGTGCCAGCAGTCCCTATTTGGGGGGACAGGGGGCTCTTAACTATGGCTACACCTTC.

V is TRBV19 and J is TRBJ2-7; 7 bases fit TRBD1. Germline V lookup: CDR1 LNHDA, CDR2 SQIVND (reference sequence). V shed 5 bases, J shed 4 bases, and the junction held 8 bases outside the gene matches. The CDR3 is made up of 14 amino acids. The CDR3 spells CASSLAGGIYEQYF. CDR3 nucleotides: TGTGCCAGTAGTCTTGCAGGGGGAATTTACGAGCAGTACTTC.

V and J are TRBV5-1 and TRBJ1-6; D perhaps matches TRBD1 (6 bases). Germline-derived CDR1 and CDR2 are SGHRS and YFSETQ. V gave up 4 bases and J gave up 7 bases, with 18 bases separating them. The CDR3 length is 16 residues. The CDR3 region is CASSPTPTGFNSPLHF. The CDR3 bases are TGCGCCAGCAGCCCGACCCCGACAGGTTTCAATTCACCCCTCCACTTT.

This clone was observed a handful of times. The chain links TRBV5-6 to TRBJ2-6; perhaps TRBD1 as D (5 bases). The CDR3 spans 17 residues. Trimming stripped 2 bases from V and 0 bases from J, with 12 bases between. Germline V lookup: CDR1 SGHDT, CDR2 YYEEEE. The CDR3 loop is CASSFYQGTSGANVLTF. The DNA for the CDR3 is TGTGCCAGCAGCTTCTATCAGGGTACCTCTGGGGCCAACGTCCTGACTTTC.